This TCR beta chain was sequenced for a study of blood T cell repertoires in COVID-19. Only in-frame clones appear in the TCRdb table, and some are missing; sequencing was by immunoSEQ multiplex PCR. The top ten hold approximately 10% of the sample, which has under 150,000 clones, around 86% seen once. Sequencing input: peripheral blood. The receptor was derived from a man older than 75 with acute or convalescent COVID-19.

The CDR3: CSVEVGGNTEAFF. In DNA form, the CDR3 reads TGCAGCGTTGAAGTGGGGGGGAACACTGAAGCTTTCTTT. The rearrangement uses TRBV29-1 and TRBJ1-1, with TRBD1 as a possible D gene (5 bases). The CDR3 spans 13 residues. Germline values: CDR1 SQVTM, CDR2 ANQGSEA. The V end lost 1 base, the J end lost 1 base, and 7 bases lay between the germline ends.